There are many counts of the clone carrying this T cell receptor (beta chain). Its antigen is still unknown. Template material for amplifying TCR beta CDR3 regions consisted of RNA transcripts. The HTBI primer set served for first-round RT-PCR of the TCR CDR3. TCRdb passed the multiplex PCR reads through MiXCR, listing each CDR3 protein once. The table shows about 160,000 distinct CDR3 sequences, with 8% to 9.5% occurring only once. The hyperthyroidism was newly diagnosed and had lasted under 2 months; the patients were aged 18 to 65. It was uncontrolled infection, other autoimmune disease, pregnancy or lactation that excluded patients. Diagnosis relied on clinical symptoms, serum thyroxine and TRAb, thyroid ultrasound and orbital computed tomography. This record belongs to a study of T cells in Graves' hyperthyroidism and ophthalmopathy. The study's findings and limits: The model made its ophthalmopathy prediction, and onset followed a median approximately 6.5 months later.

The CDR3 loop spans 15 amino acids. Trimming left V 4 bases short and J 4 bases short, with 14 bases between. CDR1 is MGHRA and CDR2 is YSYEKL in the germline V gene. Sequencing used blood. The chain employs TRBV4-1 and TRBJ1-5, with a weak D call TRBD1 (6 bases). The origin of this receptor is a woman under 30 with Graves' hyperthyroidism that later progressed to Graves' ophthalmopathy. This CDR3 reads CASSLRDNGNQPQHF. The CDR3, as DNA: TGCGCCAGCAGCCTTCGGGACAATGGGAATCAGCCCCAGCATTTT.